This record covers a single TCR beta chain. The antigen is not known. The ends lost 7 bases at V and 0 bases at J; junction bases unmatched: 9. Germline loops: CDR1 SGHTS, CDR2 YDEGEE. This CDR3 region has 17 residues. TCRdb keeps only in-frame clones here, not all; method: immunoSEQ multiplex PCR. The top ten hold around 2.2% of the sample, which has 25,000 to 35,000 clones, roughly 92% seen once. Selected pancreatic ductal adenocarcinoma patients had undergone surgery without neoadjuvant therapy. The entry originates in a study of T cells in pancreatic ductal adenocarcinoma. General study points: Blood clonality (about 0.072) did not differ significantly from tumor (about 0.12). Unique clonotypes were around 7.6-fold more numerous in blood than in tumor.

The material sequenced was PBMCs. The gene calls are TRBV5-8 and TRBJ2-5, with TRBD2 matching over 13 bases. The source of this sequence is a human donor with pancreatic ductal adenocarcinoma. The CDR3 DNA reads as TGTGCCAGCGGGAAGACTAGCGGGAGGAAGTACCAAGAGACCCAGTACTTC. Amino acid sequence: CASGKTSGRKYQETQYF.